This T cell receptor (beta chain) was profiled in a study of cytomegalovirus exposure and HLA in healthy donors (dated by TCRdb to about 2017). Broadly, across the study: According to an earlier analysis of several hundred of the donors, 200 million or so T cells yielded some 120 million unique TCR beta sequences and less than 300 Gb of sequence data. Approximately 300 gigabases of sequencing data and 70 million to 100 million unique TCR sequences made up an early release that covered approximately 620 HLA-typed donors. Of the roughly 400 genotyped donors, about 84% fell in the genetic ancestry cluster associated with self-reported Caucasian donors. The study aimed to test whether signatures of past pathogen exposure could be identified by cataloging public T cell receptors. The study profiled the T cell repertoires of fewer than 850 subjects by immunosequencing and related them to cytomegalovirus serostatus. A separate validation cohort of more than 100 different subjects was used in addition to the roughly 620-subject first cohort. The study combined high-throughput TCR immunosequencing, statistical association of individual TCRs with disease status, and machine learning to predict cytomegalovirus infection status. A later analysis re-analyzed previously published TCR beta repertoires from 666 donors and added high-resolution HLA genotyping to study TCR occurrence patterns. The later analysis used no new phenotypic data to find candidate immune exposures, relying instead on TCR beta sequences and their occurrence across donors. An earlier analysis of approximately 580 of the donors used high-throughput TCR beta sequencing to judge whether each TCR beta V gene segment behaved as functional or pseudogenic. Donor age, sex, ethnicity and CMV serostatus were compiled alongside the repertoire data. A later genetic analysis took genome-wide SNP genotypes for about three fifths of the 666 donors and used that subset as a discovery cohort. Every repertoire in the discovery cohort had been generated on one and the same sequencing platform. HLA typing included class I and class II loci at four-digit resolution. The number of donors typed differed by locus, with roughly 629-640 for A, B, C, DRB1 and DQB1, 522 for DQA1, 600 to 610 for DPA1, and approximately 470 for DPB1. About 5 DR-DQ haplotypes were handled as single units for association and clustering, since linkage in the cohort was strong. Among a few hundred genotyped donors of the cohort, an average of around 240,000 unique TCR beta nucleotide sequences were sequenced per donor, around 20% of them non-productive. Broad study findings and their caveats: A cluster of highly shared sequence variants was judged likely to represent a technical artifact of the sequencing pipeline. The classifier was reported to diagnose cytomegalovirus status with high specificity and sensitivity in both the original and validation cohorts. V-gene and J-gene trimming of TCR beta chains was associated with a missense DCLRE1C variant in a later genetic analysis, and the association was replicated in an independent cohort. In a later genetic analysis, fewer N-insertions in productive TCRs were reported among donors in an Asian-associated ancestry cluster than the roughly 700-donor mean. Presence/absence analyses assumed roughly uniform sequencing depth across donors, an assumption that may not hold. The only immune exposure information available for the cohort was CMV serostatus. A later analysis found that most CMV-associated TCR beta chains appeared HLA-restricted, with HLA associations seemingly driven largely by CMV exposure. In an earlier analysis of fewer than 750 of the donors, most TCR beta V segments were observed in productive rearrangements about 87% or about 30% of the time, broadly matching IMGT annotations. Some IMGT-functional V segments, including TRBV6-2 and TRBV6-3, could not be told apart with the 87-base-pair reads, so those segments were excluded. Across donors, most TCR sequences were observed very rarely, whereas some public TCRs were present in many individuals. Because counts were too low, roughly 18 rarely observed V segments, including chromosome 9 orphons, were left out of the earlier analysis of some 640 of the donors. A later analysis associated about 17,000 TCR beta sequences with specific HLA alleles at a false discovery rate of 0.05. Assigning TCR associations to individual alleles was difficult when HLA alleles, especially DR and DQ, strongly co-occurred. According to a later analysis, TCR association rates differed among HLA loci, with DRB1 alleles showing the most associated TCRs and HLA-C alleles showing the fewest. This cohort had only TCR beta chains sequenced, and the lack of alpha or paired-chain data limited which features could be detected. In the study, around 150 TCR beta chains were listed as associated with cytomegalovirus. It was suggested by the authors that the approach could potentially be generalized to other disease states and immunological phenotypes. In a later analysis, HLA-associated TCR beta chains were found to be more clonally expanded and to have lower generation probabilities than equally common non-associated chains. Because some donors lacked HLA typing at each locus, the association tests relied only on the typed subset. Correlated functional status among segregating V segments might reflect linkage disequilibrium, but an unknown experimental factor could not be ruled out. A further reported finding was that TCR beta sequences accurately predicted the HLA-A and HLA-B alleles for most subjects in the first cohort. According to a later analysis, parvovirus B19, influenza, CMV and Epstein-Barr virus appeared linked to several top co-occurrence clusters. In vitro tests confirmed that a few of the cytomegalovirus-associated TCR beta chains recognize cytomegalovirus antigens.

The library came from the immunoSEQ multiplex PCR assay. The multiplex PCR relied on a mix of 60 forward primers for TCR Vbeta segments and 13 reverse primers for TCR Jbeta segments. The CDR3 region of rearranged TCR beta genes was amplified from genomic DNA with a multiplex PCR assay. The amplified TCR beta libraries were sequenced on the Illumina HiSeq System as 87-base-pair reads. The authors processed their data as follows. In a later analysis, tens of millions of unique TCR beta chains were counted across the approximately 640 repertoires, and around 10 million of these chains were shared by at least two donors. To remove PCR and sequencing errors, raw reads were error-corrected and collapsed into unique sequences using a nearest-neighbor algorithm that merged closely related sequences. CDR3 sequences were aligned to IMGT reference sequences to assign V, D and J gene segments. Each retained sequence needed at least a six-nucleotide match to both a V gene segment and a J gene segment. Rearrangements were called productive when the CDR3 lacked stop codons and stayed in frame with V and J; all others were non-productive. CDR3 was defined according to IMGT convention as the region running from the second conserved V-encoded cysteine to the conserved J-encoded phenylalanine. The earlier analysis of fewer than 700 of the donors excluded sequences that lacked an unambiguous match to a single V gene segment. In an earlier analysis of 587 of the donors, V segments were called functional above 56.7% productive rearrangements and were called segregating when the between-donor standard deviation exceeded 5%. A statistical classification framework was developed to diagnose cytomegalovirus status using the catalog of TCR beta chain sequences. A later analysis assigned V and J genes by comparing TCR nucleotide sequences with IMGT/GENE-DB human TR gene sequences. A later analysis assigned CDR3 sequences and most-parsimonious VDJ recombination scenarios with the TCRdist pipeline. In a later analysis, each TCR beta chain was defined by its CDR3 amino acid sequence together with its V-gene family, and reads without a unique V-gene family were excluded. As a way to deal with suspected cross-contamination and a sequencing artifact, a later analysis dropped 450 to 700 nucleotide sequences that were highly shared and had low generation probability. A later analysis calculated a clonal expansion index for each public chain from normalized within-repertoire ranks of inferred template counts. In a later analysis, generation probabilities were computed using a VDJ recombination model fitted to out-of-frame rearrangements, and the results were checked against IGoR. A later analysis scored TCR-TCR, TCR-HLA and TCR-CMV co-occurrence with hypergeometric tests, applying a repertoire-size bias correction to TCR pairs. A later analysis estimated false discovery rates by permuting HLA or CMV assignments 20 times. In a later analysis, co-occurring TCRs were grouped using DBSCAN, and TCRdist sequence similarity was added for clustering within HLA-allele-positive subsets. Repertoires with fewer than 30,000 or more than 120,000 public chains, plus five repertoires with anomalous nucleotide sharing, were excluded from co-occurrence clustering. The clones in this table, taken by TCRdb from immuneACCESS, are in-frame only. Not every clone is retained; where verified, under half of the shortfall comes from an unresolved V gene, and the cause of the rest is unknown. From that table come the V and J calls and clone size; the DNA was used to work out D and trimming. In all, the sample holds roughly 130,000 clones, and 70% to 85% of those were seen once. The leading ten clones occupy 8.8% of the sample.

The germline V gene specifies SGHRS as CDR1 and YFSETQ as CDR2. Trimming removed 0 bases from V and 7 bases from J; the gene matches leave 11 bases unexplained. The CDR3 spans 16 residues, from the cysteine through the phenylalanine. This entry keeps only the CDR3 DNA: 48 bases, framed from base 1. In regard to this clone: The antigen it recognizes is unknown. No per-base quality is available; no much larger clone lies one base away.

The cohort consisted of fewer than 700 healthy bone marrow donors. At the time of sampling, all cohort members were nominally healthy, though unrecorded immune exposures were likely present. The donor tested CMV seropositive, placing the donor among the 289 seropositive members of the cohort. Each donor provided a peripheral blood sample, and peripheral blood mononuclear cells were used for TCR beta sequencing. Genomic DNA was extracted from the blood cell samples with the Qiagen DNeasy Blood Extraction Kit. Material: PBMCs. The rearrangement joined TRBV5-1 to TRBJ1-1; 8 central bases correspond to TRBD1. This sequence was found in a woman in her fifties or sixties in good health and CMV-seropositive. At the DNA level, the sequence is TGCGCCAGCAGCTTGGCGGCAGGGGGCGCGAGGGGTGAAGCTTTCTTT. This codes for CASSLAAGGARGEAFF. Joined to the reference TRBV5-1 and TRBJ1-1 proteins, this CDR3 gives the full variable domain: KAGVTQTPRYLIKTRGQQVTLSCSPISGHRSVSWYQQTPGQGLQFLFEYFSETQRNKGNFPGRFSGRQFSNSRSEMNVSTLELGDSALYLCASSLAAGGARGEAFFGQGTRLTVV.